This entry features one TCR beta chain sequence. The germline gives CDR1 MDHEN, CDR2 SYDVKM. The CDR3 is 15 amino acids. The data stem from a study of CXCR3-negative and CXCR3-positive naive CD8 T cells. Preparation of TRB cDNA libraries relied on 5' RACE carrying UMI labels. After re-calling the 5' RACE reads, TCRdb lists one entry per CDR3 protein, DNA absent. Its clone listing holds over 80,000 distinct CDR3 sequences. Sequencing was performed on naive CXCR3- CD8+ T cells from blood. This sample's subset: CD45RO-CCR7+CD27+CD95- naive CD8+ T cells lacking CXCR3 (TNR3-). This clonotype was sampled from a human donor in good health. Some clones in this sample may be carry-over from other donors' samples. The V call is TRBV28, the J call TRBJ2-7; without DNA, the TCRdb call of TRBD1 cannot be checked. The CDR3 protein is CASSFRAGVIHEQYF.